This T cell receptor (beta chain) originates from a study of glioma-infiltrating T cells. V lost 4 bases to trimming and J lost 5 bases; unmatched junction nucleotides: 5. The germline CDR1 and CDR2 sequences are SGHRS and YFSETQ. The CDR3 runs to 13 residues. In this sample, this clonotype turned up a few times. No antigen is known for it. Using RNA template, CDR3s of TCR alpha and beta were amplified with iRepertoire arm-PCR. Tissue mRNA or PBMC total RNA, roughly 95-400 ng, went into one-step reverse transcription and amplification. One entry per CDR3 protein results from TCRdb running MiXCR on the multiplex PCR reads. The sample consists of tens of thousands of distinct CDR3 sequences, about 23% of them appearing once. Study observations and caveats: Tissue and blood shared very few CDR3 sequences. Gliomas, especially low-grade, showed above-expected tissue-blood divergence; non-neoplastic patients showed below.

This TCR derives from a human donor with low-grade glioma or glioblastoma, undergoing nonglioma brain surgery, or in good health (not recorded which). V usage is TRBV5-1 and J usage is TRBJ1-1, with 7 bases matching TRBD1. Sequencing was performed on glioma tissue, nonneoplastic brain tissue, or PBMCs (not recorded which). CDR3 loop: CASSEIQGTEAFF. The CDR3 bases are TGCGCCAGCAGCGAGATACAGGGGACTGAAGCTTTCTTT.